The rows below give T cell receptor beta chains drawn from one sample of a study of identical twins. A single record per CDR3 protein comes from TCRdb applying MiXCR to the 5' RACE reads. The sample has 1.5 million to 2 million distinct CDR3 sequences; roughly 35% are singletons. The sequenced material came from cord blood. The receptors were gathered from a newborn girl in good health. Each CDR3 is given with its conserved first and last residue. A D gene is named only where the DNA matches it firmly. For some rows the clone size is stated as once, few or many, or as a class when expanded; others skip it.

j_call v_call d_call clone_size cdr3_nt cdr3_aa
TRBJ1-6 TRBV4-2 NA few TGTGCCAGCAGCCAAGTTTTCGTTTATTCACCCCTCCACTTT CASSQVFVYSPLHF
TRBJ1-5 TRBV6-6 NA NA TGTGCCAGCTGGGGCGGTTTCAGTCAGCCCCAGCATTTT CASWGGFSQPQHF
TRBJ2-3 TRBV10-3 NA NA TGTGCCATCAGTGAGTCTGCACCCCCCGATACGCAGTATTTT CAISESAPPDTQYF
TRBJ2-7 TRBV28 TRBD1 NA TGTGCCAGCCTAGGGGGCCCCTACGAGCAGTACTTC CASLGGPYEQYF
TRBJ1-5 TRBV4-1 NA NA TGCGCCAGCAGCCAGACCGGGCTAAGAACCCAGCCCCAGCATTTT CASSQTGLRTQPQHF
TRBJ2-3 TRBV12-3/TRBV12-4 NA many TGTGCCAGCAGTCCTCTCAGGGGAGCAGGGGATACGCAGTATTTT CASSPLRGAGDTQYF
TRBJ2-7 TRBV11-2 NA few TGTGCCAGCAGCTTAGGGAGGCGACGGCTCCTTTCCTACGAGCAGTACTTC CASSLGRRRLLSYEQYF
TRBJ1-5 TRBV20-1 TRBD1 NA TGCAGTGGACAGGGCCAGACTCAGCCCCAGCATTTT CSGQGQTQPQHF
TRBJ2-5 TRBV5-1 NA NA TGCGCCAGCAGCCTAGTTATGAAAGAGACCCAGTACTTC CASSLVMKETQYF
TRBJ2-4 TRBV12-3/TRBV12-4 NA NA TGTGCCAGCACATACCAGCCAGCCAAAAACATTCAGTACTTC CASTYQPAKNIQYF
TRBJ2-7 TRBV3-1 NA NA TGTGCCGGCAGCCAAGATCCTCGATCCTACGAGCAGTACTTC CAGSQDPRSYEQYF
TRBJ1-2 TRBV10-3 NA NA TGTGCCATCAGTGATAGTGGACACTATGGCTACACCTTC CAISDSGHYGYTF
TRBJ2-7 TRBV10-3 TRBD1 NA TGTGCCATCAGTGAGAGACAGGGGGGGGCCAATGAGCAGTACTTC CAISERQGGANEQYF
TRBJ2-1 TRBV6-6 NA few TGTGCCAGCACCTCCCCGGGAGCGCAGTTCTTC CASTSPGAQFF
TRBJ2-1 TRBV20-1 TRBD1 once TGCAGTGCTCATAGGACAGGGGGCAACTACAATGAGCAGTTCTTC CSAHRTGGNYNEQFF
TRBJ2-7 TRBV21-1 NA few TGTGCCAGCAGCAAGGGTGTTGTGGGGTCCTTTTCCTACGAGCAGTACTTC CASSKGVVGSFSYEQYF
TRBJ2-1 TRBV20-1 TRBD1 few TGCAGTGCGCACGAGACAGGGAGCTCCTACAATGAGCAGTTCTTC CSAHETGSSYNEQFF
TRBJ2-7 TRBV12-5 NA NA TGTGCTAGTGGTTTGGGACCCGACCCCACAGCGGTTTCAGTGGGCTACGAGCAGTACTTC CASGLGPDPTAVSVGYEQYF
TRBJ2-3 TRBV10-1 TRBD2 few TGCGCCAGCAGTGAGTCTAGCGGGGGCAATACGCAGTATTTT CASSESSGGNTQYF
TRBJ1-2 TRBV10-3 NA NA TGTGCCATCAGTGAAGGCAGGGGAACTTCTAACTATGGCTACACCTTC CAISEGRGTSNYGYTF
TRBJ2-5 TRBV7-9 NA few TGTGCCAGCAGCTTAGCCCAGGGGTTCCGAGAGACCCAGTACTTC CASSLAQGFRETQYF
TRBJ1-1 TRBV20-1 TRBD1 NA TGCAGGGGGGACAGATCACCTGAAGCTTTCTTT CRGDRSPEAFF
TRBJ2-7 TRBV6-5 NA NA TGTGCCAGCAGATCTGGACAACGACTCTACGAGCAGTACTTC CASRSGQRLYEQYF
TRBJ2-1 TRBV2 NA NA TGTGCCAGGACGGGGCCCGGACATACACTCGTTGGCGATGAGCAGTTCTTC CARTGPGHTLVGDEQFF
TRBJ1-2 TRBV9 NA many TGTGCCAGCAGCGTAGGGGTCTATGGCTACACCTTC CASSVGVYGYTF
TRBJ2-7 TRBV4-2 TRBD2 NA TGTGCCAGCAGCCAAGATACTAGCGGGATCTCCTACGAGCAGTACTTC CASSQDTSGISYEQYF
TRBJ2-3 TRBV28 NA NA TGTGCCAGCAGTTTTGTGGGTGGCCCAGATACGCAGTCTTTT CASSFVGGPDTQSF
TRBJ1-1 TRBV3-1 NA NA TGTGCCAGCAGCCGCGGCCAGCGGGCTTTCTTT CASSRGQRAFF
TRBJ2-7 TRBV7-2 TRBD2 NA TGTGCCAGCAGCTTATCCGTGTTGCTTTGGACTAGCGGGAGTAACGAGCAGTACTTC CASSLSVLLWTSGSNEQYF
TRBJ1-2 TRBV5-6 TRBD1 few TGTGCCAGCAGCCGACAGGGGGTGGATGGCTACACCTTC CASSRQGVDGYTF
TRBJ2-2 TRBV5-6 NA NA TGTGCCAGCAACAGGGACACCGGGGAGCTGTTTTTT CASNRDTGELFF
TRBJ2-3 TRBV24-1 NA few TGTGCCACCAGTGATCTTTGGAGCACAGATACGCAGTATTTT CATSDLWSTDTQYF